This TCR beta chain was found in a study of blood T cell repertoires in COVID-19. Study details: T cells, B-cell-depleted T cells, or PBMCs supplied cDNA or gDNA.

TCRdb's table, derived via immunoSEQ multiplex PCR, lists solely in-frame clones and lacks some. The top ten hold 1% to 1.4% of the sample, which has approximately 200,000 clones, less than 90% seen once. The CDR3 length is 16 residues. Trimming took 4 bases from V and 0 from J, leaving 12 bases between them. CDR1 is SGHVS, CDR2 FNYEAQ, per germline. The sequence derives from a man under 40 with acute or convalescent COVID-19. The J gene is TRBJ1-4, the V gene TRBV7-6; D not resolved. Sequencing was performed on peripheral blood. The CDR3 DNA reads TGTGCCAGCAGCTCCCTCGGTCAGGCAACTAATGAAAAACTGTTTTTT. This gives the protein CASSSLGQATNEKLFF.